This TCR beta chain was sequenced in a study of control samples from healthy donors and cancer patients. Produced via immunoSEQ multiplex PCR; TCRdb's table is partial and in-frame only. The sample lists over 100,000 clones, approximately 88% occurring once. V was clipped by 8 bases and J by 0 bases, with 8 bases between them. Germline V lookup: CDR1 SGHNT, CDR2 YENEEA. This CDR3 has 13 amino acids. Sample: blood. This clonotype originated in a man between 35 and 55 years old in good health. The J gene is TRBJ1-3, the V gene TRBV11-3; D is undetermined. Here the CDR3 DNA reads TGTGCCAGCGAAAAGGGCTCTGGAAACACCATATATTTT. Encoded protein: CASEKGSGNTIYF. The whole variable domain, remainder taken from reference TRBV11-3 and TRBJ1-3, is EAGVVQSPRYKIIEKKQPVAFWCNPISGHNTLYWYLQNLGQGPELLIRYENEEAVDDSQLPKDRFSAERLKGVDSTLKIQPAELGDSAVYLCASEKGSGNTIYFGEGSWLTVV.